Sequencing of this T cell receptor (beta chain) was carried out in a study of spatial heterogeneity in lung cancer. Points from the study as a whole: It was found that expanded intratumoral alpha and beta TCR counts tracked tumor mutation counts.

Indicated time point: sample taken at primary tumor resection. Donation came from some 72 patients with untreated early-stage non-small cell lung cancer. This clonotype is labeled medium-sized. Its antigen is unknown. The germline V gene encodes CDR1 LGHDT and CDR2 YNNKEL (reference sequence). The V gene lost 0 bases and the J gene lost 1 base, with 12 bases spanning the gap. The CDR3 consists of 16 residues. TCRdb ran MiXCR on the 5' RACE reads and lists one entry per CDR3 protein. This repertoire shows 7,500 to 8,000 distinct CDR3 sequences, about 7% found once; its top ten account for 18%. Sequencing used lung tumor tissue, obtained at surgery. The gene calls are TRBV3-1 and TRBJ1-1; maybe TRBD1 (5 bases). This TCR was recovered from a female donor with early-stage non-small cell lung cancer. The chain's CDR3 is CASSQDLTVPNTEAFF. CDR3 bases: TGTGCCAGCAGCCAAGATTTGACAGTCCCGAACACTGAAGCTTTCTTT.